This is a list of T cell receptor beta chains from one sample in a study of blood T cell dynamics during melanoma immunotherapy. TCRdb keeps only in-frame clones here, not all; method: immunoSEQ multiplex PCR. This table holds fewer than 11,000 clones, roughly 90% found once. The sequenced sample was blood, obtained from a patient treated with checkpoint blockade. All receptors come from a human donor with melanoma. Each CDR3 is given with its conserved first and last residue. D genes are given only for firm matches. Rows may omit the clone size; those that give it use once, few, many or a size class.

v_call: TRBV5-1; d_call: TRBD1; clone_size: NA; j_call: TRBJ1-4; cdr3_nt: TGCGCCAGCAGCTTGGCTGGGACAGGGGACGAAAAACTGTTTTTT; cdr3_aa: CASSLAGTGDEKLFF
v_call: TRBV28; d_call: TRBD2; clone_size: few; j_call: TRBJ2-4; cdr3_nt: TGTGCCAGCAGCTCCCGCGGGAGGAGCAACATTCAGTACTTC; cdr3_aa: CASSSRGRSNIQYF
v_call: TRBV25-1; d_call: NA; clone_size: NA; j_call: TRBJ1-1; cdr3_nt: TGTGCCAGCAGTGGAAGGGCGCAGGGGAGGACTGAAGCTTTCTTT; cdr3_aa: CASSGRAQGRTEAFF
v_call: TRBV7-8; d_call: NA; clone_size: NA; j_call: TRBJ1-3; cdr3_nt: TGTGCCAGCAGCTTAGAAGCGGCTGGTGGAAACACCATATATTTT; cdr3_aa: CASSLEAAGGNTIYF
v_call: TRBV9; d_call: NA; clone_size: NA; j_call: TRBJ1-1; cdr3_nt: TGTGCCAGCAGCGTAGAGTTAGGGGACACTGAAGCTTTCTTT; cdr3_aa: CASSVELGDTEAFF
v_call: TRBV4-2; d_call: TRBD1; clone_size: few; j_call: TRBJ2-7; cdr3_nt: TGTGCCAGCAGCCAAGTACAGGGGGCGGCCTACGAGCAGTACTTC; cdr3_aa: CASSQVQGAAYEQYF
v_call: TRBV5-1; d_call: NA; clone_size: NA; j_call: TRBJ2-6; cdr3_nt: TGCGCCAGCAGTTTCCTCCAGGGGAGTGGGGCCAACGTCCTGACTTTC; cdr3_aa: CASSFLQGSGANVLTF
v_call: TRBV5-5; d_call: NA; clone_size: NA; j_call: TRBJ2-7; cdr3_nt: TGTGCCAGCAGCTTGGGACCAGGACCCACCTACGAGCAGTACTTC; cdr3_aa: CASSLGPGPTYEQYF
v_call: TRBV19; d_call: NA; clone_size: NA; j_call: TRBJ2-2; cdr3_nt: TGTGCCAGTAGTATCTCGGGCCAGGGTAGTGGCACCGGGGAGCTGTTTTTT; cdr3_aa: CASSISGQGSGTGELFF
v_call: TRBV11-2; d_call: NA; clone_size: few; j_call: TRBJ1-6; cdr3_nt: TGTGCCAGCAGCACCCACCGGGGGGAAAATTCACCCCTCCACTTT; cdr3_aa: CASSTHRGENSPLHF
v_call: TRBV19; d_call: TRBD1; clone_size: once; j_call: TRBJ1-2; cdr3_nt: TGTGCCAGTAGTAAAACTATATCCGGGACAGGGGCCATCAACTATGGCTACACCTTC; cdr3_aa: CASSKTISGTGAINYGYTF
v_call: TRBV27; d_call: NA; clone_size: once; j_call: TRBJ1-5; cdr3_nt: TGTGCCAGCAGTTTAGGGGGGGCGATCGGCAATCAGCCCCAGCATTTT; cdr3_aa: CASSLGGAIGNQPQHF
v_call: TRBV6-1; d_call: NA; clone_size: few; j_call: TRBJ1-4; cdr3_nt: TGTGCCAGCAGTGAATTTCGTAGAGGGCTTAATGAAAAACTGTTTTTT; cdr3_aa: CASSEFRRGLNEKLFF
v_call: TRBV7-3; d_call: NA; clone_size: NA; j_call: TRBJ1-2; cdr3_nt: TGTGCCAGCAGCTCGGGCCGAGGCCCCTATGGCTACACCTTC; cdr3_aa: CASSSGRGPYGYTF
v_call: TRBV7-9; d_call: NA; clone_size: NA; j_call: TRBJ2-2; cdr3_nt: TGTGCCAGCAGTTATATTGGGGTGACCGGGGAGCTGTTTTTT; cdr3_aa: CASSYIGVTGELFF
v_call: TRBV5-4; d_call: NA; clone_size: NA; j_call: TRBJ1-3; cdr3_nt: TGTGCCAGCAGCTTGGGCAGCTCTGGAAACACCATATATTTT; cdr3_aa: CASSLGSSGNTIYF
v_call: TRBV2; d_call: NA; clone_size: NA; j_call: TRBJ1-4; cdr3_nt: TGTGCCAGCAGTGTGTACGTCGATGAAAAACTGTTTTTT; cdr3_aa: CASSVYVDEKLFF
v_call: TRBV30; d_call: TRBD1; clone_size: NA; j_call: TRBJ1-1; cdr3_nt: TGTGCCTGGAGTGGGGGATCCGGGACAGGGATTAGGAACACTGAAGCTTTCTTT; cdr3_aa: CAWSGGSGTGIRNTEAFF
v_call: TRBV29-1; d_call: TRBD2; clone_size: NA; j_call: TRBJ2-7; cdr3_nt: TGCAGCGTTGGTCCCCCTAGCGGGGGGGCCGACGAGCAGTACTTC; cdr3_aa: CSVGPPSGGADEQYF
v_call: TRBV2; d_call: NA; clone_size: NA; j_call: TRBJ1-1; cdr3_nt: TGTGCCAGCAAGGGCAATATGAACACTGAAGCTTTCTTT; cdr3_aa: CASKGNMNTEAFF
v_call: TRBV6-5; d_call: TRBD1; clone_size: NA; j_call: TRBJ1-2; cdr3_nt: TGTGCCAGCAGTTTCGGGGACAGGGGGCTCTACACCTTC; cdr3_aa: CASSFGDRGLYTF
v_call: TRBV11-2; d_call: NA; clone_size: NA; j_call: TRBJ2-5; cdr3_nt: TGTGCCAGCAGCTTAGTAGACCAACAAGAGACCCAGTACTTC; cdr3_aa: CASSLVDQQETQYF
v_call: TRBV7-8; d_call: NA; clone_size: NA; j_call: TRBJ1-5; cdr3_nt: TGTGCCAGCAGCTCTAGGGGAAATCAGCCCCAGCATTTT; cdr3_aa: CASSSRGNQPQHF
v_call: TRBV5-1; d_call: NA; clone_size: NA; j_call: TRBJ2-1; cdr3_nt: TGCGCCAGCAGCTTGGGACAGTCGTCCTACAATGAGCAGTTCTTC; cdr3_aa: CASSLGQSSYNEQFF
v_call: TRBV7-9; d_call: NA; clone_size: once; j_call: TRBJ2-5; cdr3_nt: TGTGCCAGCAGTTCAGGGGCCCAAGAGACCCAGTACTTC; cdr3_aa: CASSSGAQETQYF